One and the same sample provided the 21 T cell receptor beta chains below, sequenced in a study of T-cell reconstitution after alpha-beta-depleted transplantation in children. Unique molecular identifiers were built into the TCRbeta library. TCRdb analysed the PCR reads with MiXCR anew, one entry per CDR3 protein. The table includes 65,000 to 90,000 distinct CDR3 sequences, roughly 10% detected once. The starting material was PBMCs, obtained before TCRalphabeta/CD19-depleted stem cell transplant. Receptors originate from a boy aged 10-17 years with acute myeloid leukemia, due to receive a stem cell transplant.

At least ten counts were recorded for this clonotype. The genes are TRBV7-6 and TRBJ2-2, with D possibly TRBD2 on 5 matching bases. The CDR3 sequence is 16 residues long. The germline V and J ends were trimmed by 0 bases and 3 bases, with 11 bases remaining between them. From germline, CDR1 is SGHVS and CDR2 FNYEAQ. The DNA of the CDR3 is TGTGCCAGCAGCTTAGCTACAACGGGATACACCGGGGAGCTGTTTTTT. It codes for CASSLATTGYTGELFF.

V is TRBV27 and J is TRBJ1-2, with D perhaps TRBD1 (6 bases). The germline V and J ends were trimmed by 6 bases and 8 bases, with 16 bases remaining between them. The CDR3 has 13 amino acids. CDR1 is MNHEY and CDR2 is SMNVEV in the germline V gene (reference sequence). This chain's CDR3 is CASRPQGPGGYTF. CDR3 sequence (DNA): TGTGCCAGCAGGCCACAGGGTCCAGGGGGCTACACCTTC.

The chain joins TRBV7-2 to TRBJ1-4, with 7 bases identical to TRBD1. Germline V CDR1 and CDR2: SGHTA, FQGNSA. The CDR3 is made up of 15 amino acids. The J segment lost 3 bases and the V segment lost 7 bases, leaving 8 bases of the junction unmatched. DNA of the CDR3: TGTGCCAGCACTCGGGGGGGACAGCCTAATGAAAAACTGTTTTTT. Translating gives CASTRGGQPNEKLFF.

This clonotype was seen many times. The V gene is TRBV4-2, the J gene TRBJ1-2; D remains ambiguous. The germline gives CDR1 LGHNA, CDR2 YNFKEQ. V lost 0 bases and J 0 bases, leaving 5 bases between the germline ends. The CDR3 length is 14 residues. The CDR3 nucleotides are TGTGCCAGCAGCCAAGATCACGCTAACTATGGCTACACCTTC. It yields the protein CASSQDHANYGYTF.

Many counts were recorded for this clonotype. The rearrangement uses TRBV20-1 and TRBJ2-3; TRBD1 is a possible D gene (6 bases). This CDR3 is 14 amino acids long. Germline CDR1 reads DFQATT; CDR2 reads SNEGSKA (reference sequence). Deletions cut 6 bases from V and 1 base from J, with 14 bases between. CDR3 bases: TGCAGTGCCTTAGGGGACATTCGCACAGATACGCAGTATTTT. Amino acids: CSALGDIRTDTQYF.

This clonotype has a count of ten or more. The chain combines TRBV5-1 with TRBJ2-7, with a weak D call TRBD2 (5 bases). V dropped 4 bases and J dropped 2 bases, with 13 bases sitting between them. Germline-derived CDR1 and CDR2 are SGHRS and YFSETQ. The CDR3 extends over 14 amino acids. CDR3 sequence reads: CASSLSGLTYEQYF. CDR3 in DNA: TGCGCCAGCAGCCTAAGCGGACTTACCTACGAGCAGTACTTC.

Ten or more counts support this clonotype. V gene TRBV29-1 combines with J gene TRBJ2-1; 9 bases agree with TRBD2. The V gene's germline CDR1 is SQVTM and CDR2 ANQGSEA. The V segment lost 4 bases and the J segment 6 bases; nucleotides outside the gene matches: 4. This CDR3 spans 13 amino acids. CDR3 loop: CSVVGGRANEQFF. Written as DNA, the CDR3 is TGCAGCGTTGTAGGCGGGAGGGCCAATGAGCAGTTCTTC.

This clonotype was recorded a few times. This rearrangement joins TRBV7-3 to TRBJ1-4, with D perhaps TRBD1 (6 bases). CDR1 is SGHTA and CDR2 is FQGTGA in the germline V gene. Trimming left V 6 bases short and J 3 bases short, with 20 bases between. The CDR3 has 17 residues. The CDR3 sequence: CASRGPSGGTSNEKLFF. CDR3 bases: TGTGCCAGCAGAGGACCCTCTGGGGGCACCTCTAATGAAAAACTGTTTTTT.

The gene calls are TRBV10-3 and TRBJ2-7; 10 nucleotides align to TRBD2. Unmatched junction bases numbered 5, after V lost 8 bases and J lost 1 base. Germline V CDR1 and CDR2: ENHRY, SYGVKD. The CDR3 loop spans 14 amino acids. CDR3 in amino acids: CAIGLAGESYEQYF. The CDR3 DNA follows: TGTGCCATCGGGCTAGCGGGAGAATCCTACGAGCAGTACTTC.

A remark on this clonotype: A much larger clone is a single base away; this may be a read error. V and J are TRBV4-1 and TRBJ2-7; D is undetermined. V shed 1 base and J shed 6 bases, with 16 bases lying between them. Germline-derived CDR1 and CDR2 are MGHRA and YSYEKL. The CDR3 loop spans 15 amino acids. CDR3 sequence (DNA): TGCGCCAGCAGCCAAGCCCGTCGGGCCCTGCCCGAGCAGTACGTC. This translates into CASSQARRALPEQYV.

This clonotype was recorded at least ten times. The chain is built from TRBV10-3 and TRBJ1-2, with no clear D. V was cut by 2 bases and J by 2 bases, with 18 bases left in between. Germline-derived CDR1 and CDR2 are ENHRY and SYGVKD. The CDR3 covers 17 residues. The CDR3 is CAISEDSMADYNYGYTF. CDR3 DNA: TGTGCCATCAGTGAGGACTCGATGGCCGATTACAACTATGGCTACACCTTC.

This clonotype was seen many times. The chain combines TRBV20-1 with TRBJ2-3, with 11 bases that match TRBD2. The germline CDR1 and CDR2 sequences are DFQATT and SNEGSKA (reference sequence). J lost 2 bases, V lost 4 bases, and 2 bases had no gene match. CDR3 length equals 14 residues. The CDR3 DNA sequence: TGCAGTGCTACTAGCGGGGGGTTCACAGATACGCAGTATTTT. Amino acid sequence: CSATSGGFTDTQYF.

This clonotype was counted ten times or more. J is TRBJ1-1 and V is TRBV12-3 or TRBV12-4; no firm D call. This CDR3 has 14 residues. The V and J ends lost 2 bases and 2 bases respectively, with 9 bases between them. CDR3 DNA: TGTGCCAGCAGTTTACCAGAACTTAACACTGAAGCTTTCTTT. This sequence encodes CASSLPELNTEAFF.

This clonotype was counted at least ten times. The chain carries TRBV10-3 and TRBJ1-5; D not resolved. Germline CDR1 is ENHRY and CDR2 is SYGVKD. This CDR3 region has 15 residues. The V gene lost 3 bases and the J gene lost 1 base, with 10 bases spanning the gap. This CDR3 is CAISDAGISNQPQHF. As DNA, the CDR3 is TGTGCCATCAGTGACGCAGGTATAAGCAATCAGCCCCAGCATTTT.

Turning to this clonotype: This sequence may be a read error, since a much larger clone differs from it by one base. This chain joins TRBV20-1 and TRBJ2-3, with 13 bases that match TRBD2. The germline V gene encodes CDR1 DFQATT and CDR2 SNEGSKA (reference sequence). The length of the CDR3 is 16 residues. CDR3 DNA: TGCAGTGCCAAATCCGGGACTAGCGGGAACACAGATAAGCAGTATTTT. Protein product: CSAKSGTSGNTDKQYF.

V and J are TRBV7-9 and TRBJ2-1; possible D gene TRBD1, 5 bases. Deletions cut 4 bases from V and 6 bases from J, with 13 bases between. The CDR3 extends over 14 amino acids. Germline CDR1 and CDR2: SEHNR and FQNEAQ (reference sequence). CDR3 protein: CASSSLVRGNEQFF. The CDR3 DNA reads as TGTGCCAGCAGCTCCTTAGTAAGGGGCAATGAGCAGTTCTTC.

The rearrangement joins TRBV13 to TRBJ1-1; perhaps TRBD1 as D (5 bases). The CDR3 spans 12 residues. V was clipped by 2 bases and J by 11 bases, with 12 bases between them. Germline-derived CDR1 and CDR2 are PRHDT and FYEKMQ (reference sequence). This chain's CDR3 is CASSLPLGVAFF. CDR3 bases: TGTGCCAGCAGCTTACCCCTGGGGGTGGCTTTCTTT.

This clonotype was seen ten or more times. The chain joins TRBV5-5 to TRBJ2-4, with 10 bases identical to TRBD2. The CDR3 runs 15 residues. Germline-derived CDR1 and CDR2 are SGHKS and YYEKEE (reference sequence). V trimming: 0 bases; J trimming: 6 bases; junction bases outside the gene matches: 3. CDR3 nucleotide sequence: TGTGCCAGCAGCTTGGGAACTAGCGGGGCAAACATTCAGTACTTC. This translates into CASSLGTSGANIQYF. The whole variable domain, filled in from reference TRBV5-5 and TRBJ2-4, reads DAGVTQSPTHLIKTRGQQVTLRCSPISGHKSVSWYQQVLGQGPQFIFQYYEKEERGRGNFPDRFSARQFPNYSSELNVNALLLGDSALYLCASSLGTSGANIQYFGAGTRLSVL.

The sample holds a few counts of this clonotype. This sequence joins TRBV29-1 and TRBJ2-3, with D unclear. The V and J ends lost 7 bases and 3 bases respectively, with 14 bases between them. Germline CDR1 SQVTM, CDR2 ANQGSEA. CDR3 length equals 13 residues. The CDR3 DNA is TGCAGCGCCAAGACGGGTTTGACAGATACGCAGTATTTT. Translation: CSAKTGLTDTQYF.

This clonotype has a count of ten or more. This chain joins TRBV24-1 and TRBJ2-2, with D perhaps TRBD1 (5 bases). The CDR3 loop spans 14 amino acids. Germline loops: CDR1 KGHDR, CDR2 SFDVKD. V was clipped by 12 bases and J by 1 base, with 14 bases between them. The CDR3 spells CAAGQYRNTGELFF. CDR3 DNA sequence: TGTGCCGCTGGACAATACAGGAACACCGGGGAGCTGTTTTTT.

This clonotype was seen repeatedly, ten times or more. V gene TRBV5-1 combines with J gene TRBJ2-1, with a possible D match to TRBD2 (5 bases). The germline gives CDR1 SGHRS, CDR2 YFSETQ. Trimming took off 4 bases at V and 0 bases at J, with 14 bases between the two ends. This CDR3 is 16 amino acids long. The CDR3 nucleotides are TGCGCCAGCAGCCTACTTACTAGTGGCTCCTACAATGAGCAGTTCTTC. It is translated as CASSLLTSGSYNEQFF. Drawing the rest from reference TRBV5-1 and TRBJ2-1, the complete variable domain is KAGVTQTPRYLIKTRGQQVTLSCSPISGHRSVSWYQQTPGQGLQFLFEYFSETQRNKGNFPGRFSGRQFSNSRSEMNVSTLELGDSALYLCASSLLTSGSYNEQFFGPGTRLTVL.